This T cell receptor beta chain was obtained from a study of blood T cell repertoires in COVID-19. For the study at large: The origin of the acute and convalescent COVID-19 samples was the United States, Italy and Spain.

Resolution of symptoms, clearance, or two negative PCRs was present in recovered Cohort 3 donors. TCRdb's table, derived via immunoSEQ multiplex PCR, lists solely in-frame clones and lacks some. The sample carries a few hundred thousand clones, roughly 88% recorded once. Trimming left V 0 bases short and J 4 bases short, with 4 bases between. The germline V gene encodes CDR1 SGHNT and CDR2 YENEEA. The CDR3 has 13 amino acids. The rearrangement links TRBV11-3 to TRBJ1-3; D not certain. The sequence was collected from a man younger than 40 who had recovered from COVID-19. Input material: PBMCs or T cells enriched from blood (not recorded which). For the CDR3, the DNA is TGTGCCAGCAGCTTAGATCTCGGAAACACCATATATTTT. Amino acid sequence: CASSLDLGNTIYF.